These 9 T cell receptor beta chains originate from one sample sequenced in a study of T cell repertoires in cytomegalovirus infection. TCRdb independently ran MiXCR on the reads; one entry per CDR3 protein. The table includes about 740,000 distinct CDR3 sequences, 35% detected once. Sequenced: PBMCs. Receptors originate from a human donor in good health (CMV status not recorded). Some clones in this sample may be carry-over from other donors' samples.

This clonotype has only a few counts. The rearrangement uses TRBV5-1 and TRBJ2-3; D call uncertain. V gave up 5 bases and J gave up 6 bases, with 13 bases separating them. The germline CDR1 and CDR2 sequences are SGHRS and YFSETQ. The CDR3 is made up of 13 amino acids. CDR3 sequence reads: CASSSYYSDTQYF. CDR3 nucleotides: TGCGCCAGCAGTTCCTACTACTCGGATACGCAGTATTTT.

Regarding this clonotype: This CDR3 fails to terminate in the conserved phenylalanine or tryptophan, so it likely reflects a read error. V usage is TRBV28 and J usage is TRBJ2-1; no definite D call. The CDR3 has 12 residues. Germline lookup yields CDR1 MDHEN and CDR2 SYDVKM. V was pared by 6 bases and J by 7 bases, with 10 bases between. In DNA, the CDR3 is TGTGCCAGCAGAGCCCCGAGGAATGAGCAGTTCTGC. The encoded protein is CASRAPRNEQFC.

This chain links TRBV20-1 with TRBJ2-7; D may be TRBD1 (5 bases). Trimming shortened V by 0 bases and J by 7 bases, and 19 bases separated the two germline ends. From germline, CDR1 is DFQATT and CDR2 SNEGSKA (reference sequence). The CDR3 sequence is 15 residues long. CDR3: CSARDVARGRVEQYF. CDR3 sequence (DNA): TGCAGTGCTAGAGATGTGGCTAGGGGTAGGGTGGAGCAGTACTTC.

J is TRBJ1-2 and V is TRBV29-1; possible D gene TRBD1, 5 bases. V lost 6 bases, J lost 6 bases, and 17 bases lay in between. The CDR3 covers 13 residues. Germline V gene sequence: CDR1 SQVTM, CDR2 ANQGSEA. For the CDR3, the DNA is TGCAGCGTCCGGGTGGCAGGGTTCGATGGCTACACCTTC. It translates to CSVRVAGFDGYTF.

A word on this clonotype: A much larger clone is a single base away; this may be a read error. The chain recombines TRBV7-8 with TRBJ1-3, with D perhaps matching TRBD1 (6 bases). V lost 5 bases and J lost 2, with 10 bases in between. There are 14 residues in the CDR3. Germline V lookup: CDR1 SGHVS, CDR2 FQNEAQ. CDR3 nucleotide sequence: TGTGCCAGCAGCCCGTCAGGGGCTGGAAACACCATATATTTT. It specifies CASSPSGAGNTIYF. Full variable domain (rest looked up from reference TRBV7-8 and TRBJ1-3): GAGVSQSPRYKVAKRGQDVALRCDPISGHVSLFWYQQALGQGPEFLTYFQNEAQLDKSGLPSDRFFAERPEGSVSTLKIQRTQQEDSAVYLCASSPSGAGNTIYFGEGSWLTVV.

This clonotype was observed a handful of times. The rearrangement joins TRBV6-5 to TRBJ1-5; D gene unclear. The germline V and J ends were trimmed by 2 bases and 5 bases, with 13 bases remaining between them. This CDR3 spans 15 amino acids. Looked up from germline, CDR1 is MNHEY and CDR2 is SVGAGI. CDR3 DNA: TGTGCCAGCAGTTACAGGAGATCTGGCGATCAGCCCCAGCATTTT. This gives the protein CASSYRRSGDQPQHF.

The gene calls are TRBV28 and TRBJ2-7; TRBD2 aligns across 10 bases. The CDR3 sequence is 14 residues long. Germline V gene lookup returns CDR1 MDHEN and CDR2 SYDVKM. The ends lost 6 bases at V and 2 bases at J; junction bases unmatched: 4. The CDR3 bases are TGTGCCAGCAGCGGGACTAGCGTGGCCTACGAGCAGTACTTC. Translation gives CASSGTSVAYEQYF.

This chain uses TRBV12-3 or TRBV12-4 with TRBJ2-5; 8 nucleotides agree with TRBD1. The junction had 7 bases not matched to a gene; V was cut back by 5 bases and J by 5 bases. The CDR3 has 14 residues. CDR3 loop: CASSADREDETQYF. The CDR3 bases are TGTGCCAGCAGTGCGGACAGGGAGGACGAGACCCAGTACTTC.

This clonotype was counted a few times. The chain couples TRBV12-3 or TRBV12-4 to TRBJ2-1; D unresolved. CDR3 length: 14 residues. V lost 6 bases to trimming and J lost 8 bases, with 17 bases between them. CDR3 DNA: TGTGCCAGCAGCCTCAGATCCGGCCCCGATGAGCAGTTCTTC. Protein sequence: CASSLRSGPDEQFF.